This T cell receptor beta chain was recorded in a study of T-cell reconstitution after alpha-beta-depleted transplantation in children. Study results and limitations: Elevated TCRbeta diversity at day 60 was traced, in some patients, to surviving recipient T cells and thymic progenitors. T-cell counts and diversity were attributed mostly to newly produced T cells one year after transplant. Alpha-beta T cells present about two months after transplant were reported to originate from several hundred expanded graft clones.

Comment on this clonotype: Its antigen remains unidentified.

CDR1 and CDR2 from the germline V gene are SEHNR and FQNEAQ (reference sequence). This CDR3 region has 14 residues. J lost 5 bases, V lost 2 bases, and 6 bases had no gene match. This sample's TCRbeta library carried unique molecular identifier barcodes. MiXCR, applied by TCRdb to the PCR reads, yields one record per CDR3 protein. Among about 90,000 distinct CDR3 sequences, around 15% were seen once, and the ten largest hold around a fifth. The sequencing here drew on PBMCs, mostly from graft donor cells, taken 180 days after TCRalphabeta/CD19-depleted stem cell transplant. The genes are TRBV7-9 and TRBJ2-7, with 7 bases that match TRBD1. The receptor was derived from a male patient under 10 years old who had a stem cell transplant for acute lymphoblastic leukemia, so the T cells may come from the graft donor. The CDR3 region is CASSLPNRGHEQYF. CDR3 in DNA: TGTGCCAGCAGCTTACCGAACAGGGGACACGAGCAGTACTTC.